This T cell receptor (beta chain) was documented in a study of circulating and synovial CD4+ cells in juvenile arthritis. Study-level points and caveats: These blood cells shared more CDR3 sequences with synovium than bulk blood. Bulk blood CD4 repertoires were more diverse than these.

CDR1 and CDR2 (germline): SGHNT, YYREEE (reference sequence). Trimming cost V 5 bases and J 7 bases, with 15 bases left between them. CDR3 length: 14 amino acids. TCRdb keeps only in-frame clones here, not all; method: immunoSEQ multiplex PCR. Of about 33,000 clones listed, about 96% are singletons. For this clone: Its specificity is not known.

This TCR was recovered from a human donor with juvenile idiopathic arthritis. The specimen was CD4+ T cells from blood. This chain links TRBV5-4 with TRBJ2-2; the D gene is possibly TRBD2 (6 bases). The CDR3 DNA reads as TGTGCCAGCAGTCTGGGTCGGGGACTCGGGGAGCTGTTTTTT. Protein: CASSLGRGLGELFF.